This T cell receptor beta chain was profiled in a study of CD8 T cells in Susac syndrome (dated by TCRdb to about 2019). At the level of the whole study: Repertoire sequencing was used to test whether CD8+ T cell activation and differentiation in Susac syndrome was antigen driven. Paper-wide results and their limitations: The study acknowledged that relatively few individuals were included in the TCR sequencing and HLA analysis.

High-throughput TCR beta sequencing profiled peripheral blood CD8+ and CD4+ T cells from healthy donors, Susac syndrome patients and multiple sclerosis patients. The healthy donors served as controls matched for age and sex. Bulk CD8+ and CD4+ T cells were purified by magnetic negative isolation, while CD8+ TEMRA cells were enriched using FACS. Blood was drawn into EDTA tubes, processed within 24 hours, and PBMCs were isolated by density gradient centrifugation. PBMCs destined for TCR sequencing were cryopreserved in liquid nitrogen and later thawed in a 37 °C water bath. Purity of sorted or isolated CD4+, CD8+ and CD8+ TEMRA cells was at least 90%. RNA was extracted using the RNeasy kit, and roughly 0.5 to 1 microgram was reverse transcribed with random hexamers. The immunoSEQ multiplex PCR assay, covering 54 Vbeta and 13 Jbeta segments, was used to amplify TCR beta CDR3 regions. To correct PCR amplification bias, a synthetic template baseline was used for both primer optimization and computational correction. Turning to the authors' computational methods: Reads were annotated to V, D and J genes per IMGT and analyzed with immunoSEQ Analyzer, keeping only productive sequences. Clonality was calculated as one minus the Shannon entropy normalized by log2 of the number of productive unique sequences. For each patient and control, public and private clones were evaluated among the 100 most prevalent clones. Susac-specific clones were defined as absent from healthy and MS cohorts, approximately 1,000 published viral clones and other ImmuneACCESS disease sequences. TCRdb handled the public reads itself, with Q25 trimming in fastp and clone calling in MiXCR, and kept productive beta chains. Entries that share a CDR3 protein sequence are merged under the most common genes and DNA. The V and J calls reflect TCRdb's pipeline rather than the authors' work. The sample table shows about 190,000 distinct CDR3 sequences, and 85% to 95% are seen once. 0.1% of the sample comes from the top ten.

Trimming costs V 0 bases and J 6 bases, and their ends lie 21 bases apart. The germline V gene (reference sequence) gives CDR1 as LNHNV and CDR2 as YYDKDF. The CDR3 runs 18 residues from the cysteine to the phenylalanine. Only the CDR3 portion is preserved as DNA: 54 bases, with reading frame beginning at the first base. This clonotype is a singleton in its sample. Its antigen is currently not known. Base qualities are not at hand, and no much larger clone is one base apart. A lone read gives weak evidence. Sequencing was performed on CD4+ T cells from PBMCs. The sequence joins TRBV15 to TRBJ2-1, and the D gene may be TRBD1, 6 bases matching. This TCR was recovered from a human donor in good health. The bases are TGTGCCACCAGCAGAGATTTGGCCGGACAGCTAAGTTTCAATGAGCAGTTCTTC. This gives the protein CATSRDLAGQLSFNEQFF.